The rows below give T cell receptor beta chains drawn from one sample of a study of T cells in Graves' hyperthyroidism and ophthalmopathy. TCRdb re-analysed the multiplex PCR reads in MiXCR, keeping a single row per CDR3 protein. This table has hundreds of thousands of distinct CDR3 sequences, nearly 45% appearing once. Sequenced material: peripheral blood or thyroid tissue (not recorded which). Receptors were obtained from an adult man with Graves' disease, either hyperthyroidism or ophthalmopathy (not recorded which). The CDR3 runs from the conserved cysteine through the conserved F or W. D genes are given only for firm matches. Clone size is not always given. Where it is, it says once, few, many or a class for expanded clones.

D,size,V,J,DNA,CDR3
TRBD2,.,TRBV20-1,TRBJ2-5,TGCAGTGCCCCCGGTGATAGCGGGATCCAAGAGACCCAGTACTTC,CSAPGDSGIQETQYF
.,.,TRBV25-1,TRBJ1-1,TGTGCCAGCAGTGGCCGTCGGTCCACTGAAGCTTTCTTT,CASSGRRSTEAFF
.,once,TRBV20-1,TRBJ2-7,TGCAGTGCTGCAGGGTCCTACGAGCAGTACTTC,CSAAGSYEQYF
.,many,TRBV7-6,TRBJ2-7,TGTGCCAGCAGCTCCCGACCACGGGACGAGCAGTACTTC,CASSSRPRDEQYF
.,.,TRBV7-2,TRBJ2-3,TGTGCCAGCAGCTTAGAAATCTGGACGAGCACAGATACGCAGTATTTT,CASSLEIWTSTDTQYF
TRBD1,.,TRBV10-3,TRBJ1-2,TGTGCCAGCAGTCCCTGGGACAGGTCCGATGGCTACACCTTC,CASSPWDRSDGYTF
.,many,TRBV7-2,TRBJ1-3,TGTGCCAGCAGCTTAGCGTGGGGGGTTGGAAACACCATATATTTT,CASSLAWGVGNTIYF
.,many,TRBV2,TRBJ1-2,TGTGCCAGCAGTGAAGCCGGCTATGGCTACACCTTC,CASSEAGYGYTF
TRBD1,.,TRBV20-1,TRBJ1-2,TGCAGTGCTCACACCCCGGGACAGGGCTTCGGCTACACCTTC,CSAHTPGQGFGYTF
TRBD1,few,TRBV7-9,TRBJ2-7,TGTGCCAGCAGCTTCCGGGACAGGGCGGACGAGCAGTACTTC,CASSFRDRADEQYF
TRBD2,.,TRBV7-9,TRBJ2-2,TGTGCCAGCAGTTCAAGACTAGCGGGAGGGCCCGGGGAGCTGTTTTTT,CASSSRLAGGPGELFF
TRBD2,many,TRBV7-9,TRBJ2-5,TGTGCCAGCAGCCCCCGGGGGGAAGAGACCCAGTACTTC,CASSPRGEETQYF
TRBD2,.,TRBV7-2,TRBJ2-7,TGTGCCAGCAGTTACAGGCTAGCGGCAACCTACGAGCAGTACTTC,CASSYRLAATYEQYF
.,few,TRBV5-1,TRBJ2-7,TGCGCCAGCAGCTTGGTCGTAGGGTTGGACGAGCAGTACTTC,CASSLVVGLDEQYF
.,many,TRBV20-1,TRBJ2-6,TGCAGTGCTAGTCGCTCTGGGGCCAACGTCCTGACTTTC,CSASRSGANVLTF
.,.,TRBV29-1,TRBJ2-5,TGCAGCAGCCAACTAGTATCGGAGACCCAGTACTTC,CSSQLVSETQYF
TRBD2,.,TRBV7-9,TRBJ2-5,TGTGCCAGCAGCTTGTACCTAGCGGGAGGGCTGGAGACCCAGTACTTC,CASSLYLAGGLETQYF
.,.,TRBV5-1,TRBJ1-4,TGCGCCAGCAGCCCGACGACGGGGCAGGACGAAAAACTGTTTTTT,CASSPTTGQDEKLFF
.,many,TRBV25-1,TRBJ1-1,TGTGCCAGCAGTGACCAGGGGATCATGAACACTGAAGCTTTCTTT,CASSDQGIMNTEAFF
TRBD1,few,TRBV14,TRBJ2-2,TGTGCCAGCAGCCCCGGACAGGGGCGGGACACCGGGGAGCTGTTTTTT,CASSPGQGRDTGELFF
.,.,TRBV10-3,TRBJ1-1,TGTGCCTCTACTGACAGGAGGAACACTGAAGCTTTCTTT,CASTDRRNTEAFF
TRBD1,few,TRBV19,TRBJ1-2,TGTGCCAGTAGGTCTCAGGGGGGAACCAACTATGGCTACACCTTC,CASRSQGGTNYGYTF
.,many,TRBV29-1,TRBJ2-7,TGCAGCGTTGAACCACAGGGGAGGCTCTACGAGCAGTACTTC,CSVEPQGRLYEQYF
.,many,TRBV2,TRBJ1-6,TGTGCCAGCAGTGACGGCAGTAGCTCCTATAATTCACCCCTCCACTTT,CASSDGSSSYNSPLHF
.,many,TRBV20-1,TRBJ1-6,TGCAGTGCAAGTGGACAGCGCTCTAGTGATTCACCCCTCCACTTT,CSASGQRSSDSPLHF
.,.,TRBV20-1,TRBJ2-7,TGCAGTGCTAGCGCTAGTCAACCATCCTACGAGCAGTACTTC,CSASASQPSYEQYF
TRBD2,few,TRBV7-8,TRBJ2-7,TGTGCCAGCAGCTTGGACCTAGCGGGAGCCTCCTACGAGCAGTACTTC,CASSLDLAGASYEQYF
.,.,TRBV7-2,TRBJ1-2,TGTGCCAGCAGTGAGTCCGACCGTGCTACCTACGGGGGCGATGGCTACACCTTC,CASSESDRATYGGDGYTF
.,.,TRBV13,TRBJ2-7,TGTGCCAGCAGACTAACCTCCTACGAGCAGTACTTC,CASRLTSYEQYF
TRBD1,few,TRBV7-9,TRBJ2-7,TGTGCCAGCAGCGAACCTCTGACAGGGACCTACGAGCAGTACTTC,CASSEPLTGTYEQYF
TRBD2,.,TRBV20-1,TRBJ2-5,TGCAGTGCTAAGGACTTCAGTCGGGGGGTTGAGACCCAGTACTTC,CSAKDFSRGVETQYF
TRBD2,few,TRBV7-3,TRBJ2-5,TGTGCCAGCAGCCTCAACCCCCCGGGAGGCGGAGAGACCCAGTACTTC,CASSLNPPGGGETQYF
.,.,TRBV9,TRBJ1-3,TGTGCCAGCAGCGTAGGCGGCCGACAGTACTCCTCTGGAAACACCATATATTTT,CASSVGGRQYSSGNTIYF
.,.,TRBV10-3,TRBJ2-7,TGTGCCAGCAGTGATGACAGTACCTACGAGCAGTACTTC,CASSDDSTYEQYF
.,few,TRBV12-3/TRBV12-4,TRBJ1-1,TGTGCCAGCAGAAAAACCAGTGACACTGAAGCTTTCTTT,CASRKTSDTEAFF
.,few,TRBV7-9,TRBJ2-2,TGTGCCAGCAGCCTTCGGGGGGCGCCGAGCGGGGAGCTGTTTTTT,CASSLRGAPSGELFF
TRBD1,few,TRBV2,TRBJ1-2,TGTGCCAGCAGTGCTACCGGGACAGGGTATGGCTACACCTTC,CASSATGTGYGYTF